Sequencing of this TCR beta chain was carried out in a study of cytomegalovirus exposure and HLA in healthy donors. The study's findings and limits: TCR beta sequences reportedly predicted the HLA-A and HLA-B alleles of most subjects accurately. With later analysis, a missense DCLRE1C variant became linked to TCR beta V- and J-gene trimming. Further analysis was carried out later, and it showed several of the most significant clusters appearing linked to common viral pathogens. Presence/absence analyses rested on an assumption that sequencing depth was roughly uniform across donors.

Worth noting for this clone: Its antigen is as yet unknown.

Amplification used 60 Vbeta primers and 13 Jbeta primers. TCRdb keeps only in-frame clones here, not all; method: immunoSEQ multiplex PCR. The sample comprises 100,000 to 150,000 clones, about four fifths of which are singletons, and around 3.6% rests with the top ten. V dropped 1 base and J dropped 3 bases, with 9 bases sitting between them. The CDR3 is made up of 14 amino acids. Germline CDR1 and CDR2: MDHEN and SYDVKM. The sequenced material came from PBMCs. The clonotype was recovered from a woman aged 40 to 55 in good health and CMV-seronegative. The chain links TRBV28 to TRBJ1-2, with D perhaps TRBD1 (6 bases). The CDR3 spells CASSLSGVDYGYTF. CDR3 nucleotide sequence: TGTGCCAGCAGTTTATCAGGGGTAGACTATGGCTACACCTTC.